Following are 20 T cell receptor beta chains from one sample sequenced in a study of T cell changes during pregnancy in multiple sclerosis. Measured with immunoSEQ multiplex PCR; TCRdb has only the in-frame clones, and not every one. The table lists tens of thousands of clones, 85% to 95% of them singletons. The sequences come from peripheral blood, collected in the third trimester of pregnancy. These TCRs come from a female donor in good health, enrolled as a control in a pregnancy study.

V usage is TRBV30 and J usage is TRBJ1-4; D unclear. V lost 4 bases to trimming and J lost 1 base, with 10 bases between them. This CDR3 region has 14 residues. Looked up from germline, CDR1 is GTSNPN and CDR2 is SVGIG (reference sequence). The chain's CDR3 is CAWTDTLTNEKLFF. CDR3 in DNA: TGTGCCTGGACCGACACCTTAACTAATGAAAAACTGTTTTTT.

The gene calls are TRBV27 and TRBJ1-5; 7 bases fit TRBD1. The CDR3 extends over 14 amino acids. V lost 5 bases and J lost 5; bases outside the gene matches: 6. From germline, CDR1 is MNHEY and CDR2 SMNVEV (reference sequence). The CDR3 sequence: CASSLRQGHQPQHF. DNA of the CDR3: TGTGCCAGCAGTCTCAGACAGGGTCATCAGCCCCAGCATTTT.

The V and J genes are TRBV10-3 and TRBJ1-5; 7 positions match TRBD1. The germline CDR1 and CDR2 sequences are ENHRY and SYGVKD. Germline trimming cut 0 bases from V and 6 bases from J; bases unmatched to any gene: 8. This CDR3 is built from 16 residues. This CDR3 reads CAISESGGGRGQPQHF. DNA for the CDR3: TGTGCCATCAGTGAGTCAGGAGGGGGCAGGGGTCAGCCCCAGCATTTT.

The V gene is TRBV4-1, the J gene TRBJ2-2; D unresolved. The CDR3 covers 15 residues. Trimming removed 1 base at V and 1 base at J, with 7 bases between. CDR1 MGHRA and CDR2 YSYEKL come from the germline V gene. The CDR3 here is CASSQGRQNTGELFF. The CDR3 region has the DNA TGCGCCAGCAGCCAAGGGCGACAGAACACCGGGGAGCTGTTTTTT.

CDR3 sequence reads: CASSFGQVSGNTIYF. The CDR3 coding sequence is TGTGCCAGCAGCTTTGGGCAGGTCTCTGGAAACACCATATATTTT. This chain links TRBV5-6 with TRBJ1-3, with no clear D. Germline CDR1 SGHDT, CDR2 YYEEEE. The CDR3 loop spans 15 amino acids. The V end lost 2 bases, the J end lost 0 bases, and 9 bases lay between the germline ends.

This sequence joins TRBV27 and TRBJ2-5; 10 bases fit TRBD2. The CDR3 runs to 16 residues. After removal of 0 bases from V and 1 base from J, the junction contained 2 bases not matched to a gene. Germline V lookup: CDR1 MNHEY, CDR2 SMNVEV (reference sequence). The CDR3: CASSLSASGGQETQYF. In DNA, the CDR3 is TGTGCCAGCAGTTTATCCGCTAGCGGGGGCCAAGAGACCCAGTACTTC.

This clone occurred a few times. This sequence joins TRBV2 and TRBJ1-6; 10 positions match TRBD1. The CDR3 sequence is 15 residues long. The V gene end was trimmed by 3 bases and the J gene end by 6 bases; junction bases not matched to a gene: 2. Germline values: CDR1 SNHLY, CDR2 FYNNEI. The CDR3 region is CASSDRQGANSPLHF. For the CDR3, the DNA is TGTGCCAGCAGTGACAGACAGGGGGCTAATTCACCCCTCCACTTT.

This clone was detected only once. The chain carries TRBV7-9 and TRBJ1-1; 11 bases are shared with TRBD1. The CDR3 loop spans 17 amino acids. Germline lookup yields CDR1 SEHNR and CDR2 FQNEAQ (reference sequence). V was pared by 5 bases and J by 1 base, with 9 bases of the junction left unmatched. The CDR3 here is CASSVLRDRGTNTEAFF. The CDR3 DNA is TGTGCCAGCAGCGTCCTCCGGGACAGGGGGACGAACACTGAAGCTTTCTTT.

This chain joins TRBV7-6 and TRBJ2-3; weak D call: TRBD1 (6 bases). Germline V lookup: CDR1 SGHVS, CDR2 FNYEAQ. This CDR3 spans 16 amino acids. Deletions cut 2 bases from V and 8 bases from J, with 20 bases between. CDR3 region: CASSLLSTGRGGTQYF. The DNA of the CDR3 is TGTGCCAGCAGCTTATTATCGACAGGCCGGGGCGGTACGCAGTATTTT.

The chain links TRBV6-1 to TRBJ1-1; D is possibly TRBD1 (6 bases). Germline V lookup: CDR1 MNHNS, CDR2 SASEGT. The CDR3 runs to 15 residues. V was trimmed by 7 bases and J by 3 bases, leaving 18 bases between them. The CDR3 reads CASKEPYRDYTEAFF. The CDR3 bases are TGTGCCAGCAAAGAACCATACAGGGATTACACTGAAGCTTTCTTT.

The chain has TRBV19 and TRBJ1-2; D is unresolved. From germline, CDR1 is LNHDA and CDR2 SQIVND (reference sequence). This CDR3 is built from 12 residues. Trimming cost V 5 bases and J 7 bases, with 11 bases left between them. The DNA for the CDR3 is TGTGCCAGTAGTTCCCGGGGTGCTGGCTACACCTTC. Translation gives CASSSRGAGYTF. Complete variable domain (other parts from reference TRBV19 and TRBJ1-2): DGGITQSPKYLFRKEGQNVTLSCEQNLNHDAMYWYRQDPGQGLRLIYYSQIVNDFQKGDIAEGYSVSREKKESFPLTVTSAQKNPTAFYLCASSSRGAGYTFGSGTRLTVV.

The chain employs TRBV2 and TRBJ2-7, with TRBD2 matching over 8 bases. Unmatched junction bases numbered 4, after V lost 3 bases and J lost 0 bases. Germline V gene sequence: CDR1 SNHLY, CDR2 FYNNEI. The CDR3 covers 15 residues. CDR3 coding DNA: TGTGCCAGCAGTGAGATAGCGGGGTTCTCCTACGAGCAGTACTTC. Translation gives CASSEIAGFSYEQYF.

The rearrangement links TRBV7-2 to TRBJ2-3; 12 bases map to TRBD2. The CDR3 extends over 16 amino acids. V lost 2 bases, J lost 5 bases, and 5 bases stayed unmatched. From germline, CDR1 is SGHTA and CDR2 FQGNSA. CDR3 DNA: TGTGCCAGCAGCTTACAGCTAGCGGGGGGGCAAGATACGCAGTATTTT. This sequence encodes CASSLQLAGGQDTQYF.

The rearrangement joins TRBV27 to TRBJ2-7, with 11 bases that match TRBD2. The CDR3 length is 17 residues. From germline, CDR1 is MNHEY and CDR2 SMNVEV (reference sequence). Germline trimming cut 4 bases from V and 5 bases from J; bases unmatched to any gene: 13. As DNA, the CDR3 is TGTGCCAGCAGTTCTATTATCCTAACTAGCGGGAGTAACGAGCAGTACTTC. Residues: CASSSIILTSGSNEQYF.

The V call is TRBV4-1, the J call TRBJ2-7; 12 positions agree with TRBD1. The CDR3 is 16 amino acids. Germline CDR1 reads MGHRA; CDR2 reads YSYEKL. Germline trimming cut 0 bases from V and 2 bases from J; bases unmatched to any gene: 2. The CDR3 DNA follows: TGCGCCAGCAGCCAAGATGGGACAGGGGGCGCCTACGAGCAGTACTTC. Translating it yields CASSQDGTGGAYEQYF.

The gene calls are TRBV28 and TRBJ2-3; D gene uncertain. CDR3 size: 12 residues. Trimming shortened V by 3 bases and J by 8 bases, and 9 bases separated the two germline ends. Germline lookup yields CDR1 MDHEN and CDR2 SYDVKM. In DNA, the CDR3 is TGTGCCAGCAGTTTCGGCGGCGGTACGCAGTATTTT. It specifies CASSFGGGTQYF.

This clone was found once. The V call is TRBV7-8, the J call TRBJ1-1, with D possibly TRBD1 on 6 matching bases. The CDR3 has 13 residues. Per germline, CDR1 SGHVS and CDR2 FQNEAQ. Trimming stripped 2 bases from V and 7 bases from J, with 11 bases between. The CDR3 loop reads CASSLFQGNEAFF. CDR3 nucleotides: TGTGCCAGCAGCTTATTCCAGGGGAATGAAGCTTTCTTT.

The rearrangement joins TRBV7-9 to TRBJ2-5, with 9 bases identical to TRBD2. Germline values: CDR1 SEHNR, CDR2 FQNEAQ (reference sequence). The CDR3 runs 17 residues. After removal of 1 base from V and 2 bases from J, the junction contained 8 bases not matched to a gene. The CDR3: CASSLEESGGQQETQYF. CDR3 in DNA: TGTGCCAGCAGCTTAGAGGAGAGCGGGGGGCAACAAGAGACCCAGTACTTC.

This chain links TRBV7-9 with TRBJ2-5, with D perhaps matching TRBD2 (6 bases). Trimming took off 1 base at V and 7 bases at J, with 16 bases between the two ends. Germline V gene lookup returns CDR1 SEHNR and CDR2 FQNEAQ (reference sequence). This CDR3 region has 15 residues. CDR3 in DNA: TGTGCCAGCAGCTTAGAGTCCAGGGAGGAGGGGACCCAGTACTTC. It is translated as CASSLESREEGTQYF.

The chain uses TRBV27 and TRBJ2-1, with D perhaps matching TRBD2 (6 bases). The CDR3 totals 15 residues. The ends were cut back, 5 bases at V and 7 bases at J, with 18 bases in the middle. Germline-derived CDR1 and CDR2 are MNHEY and SMNVEV (reference sequence). The CDR3 spells CASSIGTLGGNEQFF. As DNA, the CDR3 is TGTGCCAGCAGTATAGGGACTCTAGGTGGGAATGAGCAGTTCTTC.